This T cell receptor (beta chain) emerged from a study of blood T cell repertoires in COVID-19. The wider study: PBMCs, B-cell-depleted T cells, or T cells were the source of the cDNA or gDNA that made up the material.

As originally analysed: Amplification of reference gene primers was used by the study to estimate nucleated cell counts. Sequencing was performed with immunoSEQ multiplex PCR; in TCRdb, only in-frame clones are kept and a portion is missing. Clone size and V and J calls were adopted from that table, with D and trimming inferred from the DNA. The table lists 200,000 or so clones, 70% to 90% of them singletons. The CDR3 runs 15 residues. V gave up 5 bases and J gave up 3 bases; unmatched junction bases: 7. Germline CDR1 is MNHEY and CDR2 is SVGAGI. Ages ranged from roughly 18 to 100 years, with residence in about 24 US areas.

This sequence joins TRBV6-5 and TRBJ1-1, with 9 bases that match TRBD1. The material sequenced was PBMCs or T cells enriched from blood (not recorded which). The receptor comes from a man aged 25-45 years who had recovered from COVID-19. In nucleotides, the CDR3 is TGTGCCAGCAGTCATTGGACAGGGGACTACACTGAAGCTTTCTTT. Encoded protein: CASSHWTGDYTEAFF.